The 15 T cell receptor beta chains below come from one sample, sequenced in a study of cytomegalovirus exposure and HLA in healthy donors. The PCR was carried out with 60 Vbeta primers and 13 Jbeta primers. Using immunoSEQ multiplex PCR, the repertoire was profiled, and TCRdb retains in-frame clones only, with some absent. This repertoire includes 150,000 to 200,000 clones. Sequencing was performed on PBMCs. The source of these receptors is a man aged 25-40 years in good health and CMV-seronegative.

V gene TRBV12-2 combines with J gene TRBJ2-4; the table's D call, TRBD1, has no DNA check behind it. TRBV12-2 is listed as a pseudogene. This CDR3 has 16 amino acids. CDR3 sequence: CASRSGQALAKNIQYF. The CDR3 DNA follows: TGTGCAAGTCGTTCAGGACAGGCGTTAGCCAAAAACATTCAGTACTTC.

V gene TRBV10-3 combines with J gene TRBJ2-2; 9 bases line up with TRBD1. The CDR3 totals 16 residues. Trimming at V came to 5 bases and at J to 5 bases, leaving 9 bases not matched to a gene. CDR1 is ENHRY and CDR2 is SYGVKD in the germline V gene. CDR3 sequence reads: CAISYTGGRETGELFF. CDR3 sequence (DNA): TGTGCCATCAGTTACACAGGGGGCAGGGAAACCGGGGAGCTGTTTTTT.

The chain carries TRBV4-2 and TRBJ2-5, with a possible D match to TRBD2 (6 bases). The CDR3 extends over 14 amino acids. CDR1 LGHNA and CDR2 YNFKEQ come from the germline V gene. Trimming took off 4 bases at V and 2 bases at J, with 11 bases between the two ends. CDR3 nucleotides: TGTGCCAGCAGCCCGGGACTGACACAAGAGACCCAGTACTTC. It yields the protein CASSPGLTQETQYF.

The chain recombines TRBV29-1 with TRBJ2-3, with 12 bases fitting TRBD2. This CDR3 comprises 16 residues. Trimming took 5 bases from V and 7 from J; bases not matched to a gene: 13. Germline V CDR1 and CDR2: SQVTM, ANQGSEA. Here the CDR3 reads CSVHAGLAGTRYTQYF. Written as DNA, the CDR3 is TGCAGCGTTCATGCAGGACTAGCGGGGACCCGATATACGCAGTATTTT.

The chain couples TRBV12-5 to TRBJ2-5, with 8 bases identical to TRBD1. The J call may not be correct, given that the DNA end is closer to TRBJ2-7. Germline V gene sequence: CDR1 LGHNT, CDR2 FRNRAP. This CDR3 has 15 residues. Here the CDR3 DNA reads TGTGCTAGTGGAACCAGGGGACAGGATCCTTACGAGCAGTACTTC. This translates into CASGTRGQDPYEQYF.

The CDR3 loop is CASTRQGVGTEAFF. The CDR3 DNA is TGTGCCAGCACCAGACAGGGTGTGGGAACTGAAGCTTTCTTT. The rearrangement uses TRBV7-8 and TRBJ1-1; TRBD1 matches 7 bases. Looked up from germline, CDR1 is SGHVS and CDR2 is FQNEAQ. V was pared by 7 bases and J by 5 bases, with 10 bases of the junction left unmatched. The CDR3 is 14 amino acids.

The chain recombines TRBV5-1 with TRBJ2-3, with 11 nucleotides matching TRBD2. Germline V gene sequence: CDR1 SGHRS, CDR2 YFSETQ. CDR3 length equals 16 residues. Unmatched junction bases numbered 2, after V lost 1 base and J lost 1 base. The DNA of the CDR3 is TGCGCCAGCAGCTTGCCACTAGCGGGAGGCACAGATACGCAGTATTTT. Protein sequence: CASSLPLAGGTDTQYF.

The rearrangement uses TRBV25-1 and TRBJ1-1; TRBD1 is a possible D gene (6 bases). Deletions cut 1 base from V and 8 bases from J, with 17 bases between. This CDR3 has 15 amino acids. Germline V CDR1 and CDR2: MGHDK, SYGVNS. This chain's CDR3 is CASSEWTGQLGEAFF. Here the CDR3 DNA reads TGTGCCAGCAGTGAATGGACCGGACAGCTGGGGGAAGCTTTCTTT.

The genes are TRBV28 and TRBJ1-5, with 9 bases that match TRBD1. Trimming at V came to 6 bases and at J to 4 bases, leaving 7 bases not matched to a gene. The CDR3 length is 15 residues. CDR1 and CDR2 (germline): MDHEN, SYDVKM. The DNA for the CDR3 is TGTGCCAGCAGCCCAGCCGGGACAGGGAATCAGCCCCAGCATTTT. It codes for CASSPAGTGNQPQHF.

V is TRBV29-1 and J is TRBJ1-2, with D perhaps matching TRBD1 (6 bases). The germline gives CDR1 SQVTM, CDR2 ANQGSEA. The ends were cut back, 7 bases at V and 5 bases at J, with 14 bases in the middle. This CDR3 region has 12 residues. The CDR3 sequence is CSEYRARYGYTF. CDR3 DNA sequence: TGCAGCGAGTACAGGGCGCGGTATGGCTACACCTTC. Variable domain in full (rest from reference TRBV29-1 and TRBJ1-2): SAVISQKPSRDICQRGTSLTIQCQVDSQVTMMFWYRQQPGQSLTLIATANQGSEATYESGFVIDKFPISRPNLTFSTLTVSNMSPEDSSIYLCSEYRARYGYTFGSGTRLTVV.

V gene TRBV29-1 combines with J gene TRBJ2-1; perhaps TRBD2 as D (7 bases). Germline values: CDR1 SQVTM, CDR2 ANQGSEA. The CDR3 covers 14 residues. V was shortened by 7 bases and J by 0 bases, with 13 bases between the two germline ends. CDR3 nucleotides: TGCAGCGCCTCGAGGGGGGGCTCCTACAATGAGCAGTTCTTC. As protein: CSASRGGSYNEQFF.

This chain uses TRBV7-2 with TRBJ2-3; TRBD1 might be the D (6 bases). The V gene's germline CDR1 is SGHTA and CDR2 FQGNSA. V lost 4 bases to trimming and J lost 1 base, with 15 bases between them. CDR3 size: 16 residues. The CDR3 sequence is CASSYAPGAGTDTQYF. The CDR3 DNA reads TGTGCCAGCAGCTACGCGCCAGGGGCGGGCACAGATACGCAGTATTTT.

This chain connects TRBV7-9 to TRBJ2-7; 10 bases fit TRBD1. The trim removed 8 bases at V and 5 bases at J, leaving 9 bases unmatched. From germline, CDR1 is SEHNR and CDR2 FQNEAQ (reference sequence). There are 14 residues in the CDR3. CDR3 amino acids: CASGRGQGRNEQYF. CDR3 bases: TGTGCCAGCGGCAGGGGACAGGGGAGGAACGAGCAGTACTTC.

The rearrangement links TRBV10-3 to TRBJ1-5; TRBD1 is a possible D gene (5 bases). The CDR3 extends over 14 amino acids. From germline, CDR1 is ENHRY and CDR2 SYGVKD. Trimming stripped 4 bases from V and 3 bases from J, with 10 bases between. The CDR3 loop reads CAISGGSINQPQHF. CDR3 DNA sequence: TGTGCCATCAGTGGGGGCAGTATCAATCAGCCCCAGCATTTT.

The chain employs TRBV9 and TRBJ2-7, with 9 bases fitting TRBD1. CDR1 is SGDLS, CDR2 YYNGEE, per germline. The junction had 5 bases not matched to a gene; V was cut back by 0 bases and J by 4 bases. The CDR3 totals 15 residues. The CDR3 here is CASSVGLDRGYEQYF. The CDR3 nucleotides read TGTGCCAGCAGCGTAGGTCTCGACAGGGGGTACGAGCAGTACTTC. The full variable domain, in which reference TRBV9 and TRBJ2-7 provide the parts outside the CDR3, is DSGVTQTPKHLITATGQRVTLRCSPRSGDLSVYWYQQSLDQGLQFLIQYYNGEERAKGNILERFSAQQFPDLHSELNLSSLELGDSALYFCASSVGLDRGYEQYFGPGTRLTVT.